The 26 T cell receptor beta chains given below trace back to one sample, sequenced in a study of T cell responses to AZD1222 COVID-19 vaccine. The repertoire was sequenced with immunoSEQ multiplex PCR; TCRdb's copy has only in-frame clones and lacks some. Of tens of thousands of clones detected, over 60% appear once; the ten largest clones hold around 7%. Sample: peripheral blood, taken on day 0 of AZD1222 vaccination. These receptors originate from an adult in good health.

The chain uses TRBV19 and TRBJ1-1; TRBD1 matches 8 bases. With 0 bases clipped from V and 4 bases from J, the junction kept 7 bases outside the gene matches. The CDR3 has 16 residues. Germline CDR1 and CDR2: LNHDA and SQIVND (reference sequence). CDR3 DNA sequence: TGTGCCAGTAGTATAGAGGGTTGGACAGGGACCACTGAAGCTTTCTTT. It is translated as CASSIEGWTGTTEAFF.

This rearrangement joins TRBV4-1 to TRBJ2-3; no firm D call. V was pared by 4 bases and J by 0 bases, with 14 bases between. Germline CDR1 is MGHRA and CDR2 is YSYEKL. This CDR3 is 16 amino acids long. The CDR3 DNA reads as TGCGCCAGCAGCCGATCGACTGGGCCTAGCACAGATACGCAGTATTTT. It yields the protein CASSRSTGPSTDTQYF.

The J gene is TRBJ1-5, the V gene TRBV19, with 8 bases aligning to TRBD1. This CDR3 region has 20 residues. Germline V gene lookup returns CDR1 LNHDA and CDR2 SQIVND (reference sequence). The J segment lost 6 bases and the V segment lost 6 bases, leaving 25 bases of the junction unmatched. CDR3 in DNA: TGTGCCAGTAGCAACCTTCTTTCTTTAGGACAGGGTATATTGGGTCAGCCCCAGCATTTT. Protein: CASSNLLSLGQGILGQPQHF.

The chain has TRBV6-5 and TRBJ2-5, with D possibly TRBD1 on 6 matching bases. Trimming left V 2 bases short and J 5 bases short, with 9 bases between. This CDR3 is built from 13 residues. Germline assignment: CDR1 MNHEY and CDR2 SVGAGI. The CDR3 sequence is CASSYGGLETQYF. As DNA, the CDR3 is TGTGCCAGCAGTTACGGGGGCTTGGAGACCCAGTACTTC.

V usage is TRBV19 and J usage is TRBJ1-1, with a weak D call TRBD1 (5 bases). Trimming left V 3 bases short and J 11 bases short, with 13 bases between. Germline V gene lookup returns CDR1 LNHDA and CDR2 SQIVND (reference sequence). The CDR3 runs to 12 residues. CDR3 in DNA: TGTGCCAGTAGTATTCAGGGTTATCGCGCTTTCTTT. Residues: CASSIQGYRAFF.

The J gene is TRBJ2-2, the V gene TRBV7-9; D ambiguous. The CDR3 is made up of 13 amino acids. The germline V gene encodes CDR1 SEHNR and CDR2 FQNEAQ (reference sequence). The germline V and J ends were trimmed by 5 bases and 5 bases, with 9 bases remaining between them. The CDR3 loop is CASSPGWTGELFF. DNA for the CDR3: TGTGCCAGCAGCCCCGGCTGGACCGGGGAGCTGTTTTTT.

V is TRBV29-1 and J is TRBJ1-1; 11 bases are a match to TRBD1. V trimming: 5 bases; J trimming: 0 bases; junction bases outside the gene matches: 11. Germline values: CDR1 SQVTM, CDR2 ANQGSEA. This CDR3 is built from 17 residues. As DNA, the CDR3 is TGCAGCGTTTCCCGCGGGACAGGGGGAATCATGAACACTGAAGCTTTCTTT. It codes for CSVSRGTGGIMNTEAFF.

The J gene is TRBJ1-1, the V gene TRBV27, with TRBD1 as a possible D gene (5 bases). The CDR3 loop spans 16 amino acids. Germline CDR1 and CDR2: MNHEY and SMNVEV (reference sequence). V gave up 2 bases and J gave up 4 bases, with 17 bases separating them. The chain's CDR3 is CASSLTPRGSVTEAFF. The DNA for the CDR3 is TGTGCCAGCAGTTTAACTCCTAGGGGCTCGGTCACTGAAGCTTTCTTT.

The chain carries TRBV11-2 and TRBJ2-3; either TRBD1 or TRBD2 may supply D (6 bases each). The CDR3 totals 15 residues. V lost 2 bases and J 5 bases, leaving 14 bases between the germline ends. Germline CDR1 SGHAT, CDR2 FQNNGV. CDR3 sequence (DNA): TGTGCCAGCAGCTTATCCGGGGGCTGGGGAGATACGCAGTATTTT. It yields the protein CASSLSGGWGDTQYF. The complete variable domain, with remaining parts taken from reference TRBV11-2 and TRBJ2-3, reads EAGVAQSPRYKIIEKRQSVAFWCNPISGHATLYWYQQILGQGPKLLIQFQNNGVVDDSQLPKDRFSAERLKGVDSTLKIQPAKLEDSAVYLCASSLSGGWGDTQYFGPGTRLTVL.

By frequency in the sample, this clone is medium-sized. The V gene is TRBV6-2 or TRBV6-3, the J gene TRBJ2-5, with 8 bases fitting TRBD2. CDR3 length equals 14 residues. V trimming: 1 base; J trimming: 5 bases; junction bases outside the gene matches: 3. The germline V gene encodes CDR1 MNHEY and CDR2 SVGEGT. This CDR3 is CASSYLGLGETQYF. CDR3 bases: TGTGCCAGCAGTTACTTGGGACTAGGGGAGACCCAGTACTTC.

The rearrangement joins TRBV12-5 to TRBJ2-7; D remains unclear. Germline CDR1 reads LGHNT; CDR2 reads FRNRAP. The CDR3 consists of 12 residues. Between the trimmed V and J ends, which lost 3 bases and 0 bases, there was a span of 3 bases. The CDR3 region is CASGLNSYEQYF. The CDR3 region has the DNA TGTGCTAGTGGTTTAAACTCCTACGAGCAGTACTTC.

The CDR3 DNA follows: TGTGCCAGTAGTTCCTACCGAGGCAGTAATGAAAAACTGTTTTTT. This translates into CASSSYRGSNEKLFF. The J gene is TRBJ1-4, the V gene TRBV19; D is unclear. V was cut by 5 bases and J by 4 bases, with 14 bases left in between. This CDR3 is built from 15 residues. CDR1 and CDR2 (germline): LNHDA, SQIVND (reference sequence). The entire variable domain, with the rest obtained from reference TRBV19 and TRBJ1-4, is as follows: DGGITQSPKYLFRKEGQNVTLSCEQNLNHDAMYWYRQDPGQGLRLIYYSQIVNDFQKGDIAEGYSVSREKKESFPLTVTSAQKNPTAFYLCASSSYRGSNEKLFFGSGTQLSVL.

The J gene is TRBJ1-2, the V gene TRBV2; D is undetermined. Trimming removed 5 bases at V and 6 bases at J, with 7 bases between. The CDR3 totals 11 residues. Germline V lookup: CDR1 SNHLY, CDR2 FYNNEI. In DNA, the CDR3 is TGTGCCAGCAGTTCGAGGGATGGCTACACCTTC. Its protein is CASSSRDGYTF.

This sequence joins TRBV5-1 and TRBJ1-1; tentatively, D is TRBD1 (5 bases). The CDR3 covers 16 residues. V was shortened by 0 bases and J by 1 base, with 13 bases between the two germline ends. Germline V gives CDR1 SGHRS, CDR2 YFSETQ. The CDR3 DNA follows: TGCGCCAGCAGCTTGGGTCCCTTTGGGGCGAACACTGAAGCTTTCTTT. This translates into CASSLGPFGANTEAFF.

The CDR3 reads CAGVAGQGGGYTF. The CDR3 region has the DNA TGTGCCGGGGTTGCGGGACAGGGGGGTGGCTACACCTTC. The gene calls are TRBV6-5 and TRBJ1-2; TRBD1 agrees at 11 bases. V shed 11 bases and J 7 bases; nucleotides not matched to a gene: 9. Germline CDR1 is MNHEY and CDR2 is SVGAGI. This CDR3 region has 13 residues.

This clone was seen a few times. This sequence joins TRBV19 and TRBJ1-1; 7 bases agree with TRBD1. The CDR3 is 16 amino acids. The germline CDR1 and CDR2 sequences are LNHDA and SQIVND (reference sequence). V shed 9 bases, J shed 1 base, and the junction held 14 bases outside the gene matches. The CDR3 loop reads CASRRGEGQSNTEAFF. For the CDR3, the DNA is TGTGCCAGCCGAAGGGGGGAGGGACAGTCGAACACTGAAGCTTTCTTT.

The rearrangement joins TRBV3-1 (or the pseudogene TRBV3-2) to TRBJ2-6, with D unresolved. Per the germline V gene, CDR1 is LGHDT and CDR2 is YNNKEL (reference sequence). The CDR3 sequence is 15 residues long. With 5 bases removed from V and 0 bases from J, the gap between germline ends came to 8 bases. CDR3 DNA sequence: TGTGCCAGCAGCAAATGGGACTCTGGGGCCAACGTCCTGACTTTC. Its protein product is CASSKWDSGANVLTF.

This clone was observed once. CDR3 residues: CASSHRWGGPSYEQYF. The CDR3 region has the DNA TGTGCCAGCAGTCACCGTTGGGGCGGGCCATCCTACGAGCAGTACTTC. The chain has TRBV28 and TRBJ2-7; D could derive from TRBD1 or TRBD2 (5 bases each). The CDR3 loop spans 16 amino acids. V lost 5 bases to trimming and J lost 1 base, with 18 bases between them. Germline V lookup: CDR1 MDHEN, CDR2 SYDVKM.

The chain links TRBV2 to TRBJ1-4; D uncertain. The CDR3 is 19 residues long. The germline CDR1 and CDR2 sequences are SNHLY and FYNNEI. Trimming removed 10 bases at V and 0 bases at J, with 27 bases between. CDR3 nucleotides: TGTGCCATCAACTTGGGCCCAGGACCAACTCCTGCAACTAATGAAAAACTGTTTTTT. This translates into CAINLGPGPTPATNEKLFF.

J is TRBJ2-1 and V is TRBV7-2, with 7 bases aligning to TRBD1. There are 16 residues in the CDR3. The germline gives CDR1 SGHTA, CDR2 FQGNSA. Trimming at V came to 1 base and at J to 8 bases, leaving 11 bases not matched to a gene. For the CDR3, the DNA is TGTGCCAGCAGCTTAGATGTCGGGACAGCTAGGCATGAGCAGTTCTTC. This encodes CASSLDVGTARHEQFF.

This clone has more than one count but fewer than ten. The chain is built from TRBV6-1 and TRBJ2-7, with D uncertain. Trimming cost V 1 base and J 3 bases, with 7 bases left between them. Per the germline V gene, CDR1 is MNHNS and CDR2 is SASEGT. The CDR3 runs to 13 residues. The CDR3 sequence: CASSEEALYEQYV. The CDR3 coding sequence is TGTGCCAGCAGTGAAGAGGCACTCTACGAGCAGTACGTC.

J is TRBJ1-2 and V is TRBV5-4; D is possibly TRBD1 (6 bases). The CDR3 runs 14 residues. V lost 4 bases to trimming and J lost 4 bases, with 14 bases between them. Germline CDR1 SGHNT, CDR2 YYREEE (reference sequence). The CDR3, as DNA: TGTGCCAGCAGCGCAAAACAGGGTACCTATGGCTACACCTTC. Amino acids: CASSAKQGTYGYTF.

The chain uses TRBV2 and TRBJ1-3; perhaps TRBD1 as D (6 bases). Germline V CDR1 and CDR2: SNHLY, FYNNEI. The CDR3 runs 14 residues. V shed 6 bases and J shed 4 bases, with 13 bases lying between them. CDR3 in amino acids: CASRDGTYGNTIYF. The CDR3 region has the DNA TGTGCCAGCAGAGACGGGACATACGGAAACACCATATATTTT.

The chain joins TRBV28 to TRBJ2-1, with TRBD2 as a possible D gene (7 bases). V was shortened by 4 bases and J by 5 bases, with 15 bases between the two germline ends. The CDR3 contains 15 residues. CDR1 is MDHEN, CDR2 SYDVKM, per germline. CDR3 amino acids: CASSSRGAGNNEQFF. The CDR3, as DNA: TGTGCCAGCAGTTCCCGGGGGGCTGGGAACAATGAGCAGTTCTTC.

The CDR3 DNA reads as TGTGCCAGCAGTTTAGCGGGGGGCAGCTCCTACGAGCAGTACTTC. Protein: CASSLAGGSSYEQYF. The chain joins TRBV6-2 or TRBV6-3 to TRBJ2-7; the match to TRBD2 covers 10 bases. Trimming removed 4 bases from V and 0 bases from J; junction bases left unmatched: 3. Germline V CDR1 and CDR2: MNHEY, SVGEGT. The CDR3 has 15 amino acids.

The sample holds one count of this clone. The genes are TRBV7-2 and TRBJ2-5; the D gene is possibly TRBD1 (6 bases). CDR3 length equals 15 residues. Germline V gene lookup returns CDR1 SGHTA and CDR2 FQGNSA. Trimming took off 5 bases at V and 5 bases at J, with 18 bases between the two ends. For the CDR3, the DNA is TGTGCCAGCAGCCTCAGCCGGGCCACAGGGGAGACCCAGTACTTC. Encoded protein: CASSLSRATGETQYF. Looking up the rest from reference TRBV7-2 and TRBJ2-5 gives the full variable domain: GAGVSQSPSNKVTEKGKDVELRCDPISGHTALYWYRQSLGQGLEFLIYFQGNSAPDKSGLPSDRFSAERTGGSVSTLTIQRTQQEDSAVYLCASSLSRATGETQYFGPGTRLLVL.